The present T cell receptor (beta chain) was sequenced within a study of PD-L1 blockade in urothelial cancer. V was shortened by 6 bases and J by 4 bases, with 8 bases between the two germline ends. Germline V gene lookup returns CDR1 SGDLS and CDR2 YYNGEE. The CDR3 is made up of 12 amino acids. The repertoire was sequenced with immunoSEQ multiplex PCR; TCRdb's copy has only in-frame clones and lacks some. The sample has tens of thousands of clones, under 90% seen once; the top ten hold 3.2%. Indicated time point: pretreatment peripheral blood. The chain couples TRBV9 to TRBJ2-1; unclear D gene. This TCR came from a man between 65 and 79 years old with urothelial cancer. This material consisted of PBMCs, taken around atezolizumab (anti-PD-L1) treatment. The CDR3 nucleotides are TGTGCCAGCAACGCACAGTACAATGAGCAGTTCTTC. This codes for CASNAQYNEQFF.